The source of this T cell receptor (beta chain) is a study of spatial heterogeneity in lung cancer. Specified time point: sample taken at primary tumor resection. No cells were sorted before sequencing. The whole RNA sequenced was extracted from tumor, nontumor lung or frozen PBMC. TCRdb recomputed calls from the 5' RACE reads with MiXCR, one row per CDR3 protein. The sample has about 85,000 distinct CDR3 sequences, 15% to 20% seen once. CDR3 length equals 14 residues. Germline V gene lookup returns CDR1 SNHLY and CDR2 FYNNEI. J was trimmed by 5 bases and V by 1 base; bases with no gene match: 3. The input for sequencing was PBMCs, taken at surgery. V usage is TRBV2 and J usage is TRBJ2-3; TRBD1 matches 7 bases. The sequence derives from a male donor with early-stage non-small cell lung cancer. The CDR3 nucleotides read TGTGCCAGCAGTGAAGACAGGGGTCAAGATACGCAGTATTTT. This encodes CASSEDRGQDTQYF.